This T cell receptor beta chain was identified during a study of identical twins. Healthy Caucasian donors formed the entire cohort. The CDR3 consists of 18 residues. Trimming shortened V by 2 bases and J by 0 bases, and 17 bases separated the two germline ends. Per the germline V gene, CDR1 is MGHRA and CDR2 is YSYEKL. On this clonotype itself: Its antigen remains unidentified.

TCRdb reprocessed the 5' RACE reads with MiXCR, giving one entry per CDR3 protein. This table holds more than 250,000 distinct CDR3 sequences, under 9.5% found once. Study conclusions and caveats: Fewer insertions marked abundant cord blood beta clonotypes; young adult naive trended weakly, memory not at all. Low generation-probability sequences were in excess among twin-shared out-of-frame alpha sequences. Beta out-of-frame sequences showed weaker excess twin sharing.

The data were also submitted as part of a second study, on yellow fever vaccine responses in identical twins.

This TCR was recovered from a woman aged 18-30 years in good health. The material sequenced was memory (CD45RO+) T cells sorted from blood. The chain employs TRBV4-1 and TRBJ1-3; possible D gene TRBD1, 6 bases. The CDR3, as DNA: TGCGCCAGCAGCCAAAGCGGAGGGGGACTAATCTCTGGAAACACCATATATTTT. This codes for CASSQSGGGLISGNTIYF.